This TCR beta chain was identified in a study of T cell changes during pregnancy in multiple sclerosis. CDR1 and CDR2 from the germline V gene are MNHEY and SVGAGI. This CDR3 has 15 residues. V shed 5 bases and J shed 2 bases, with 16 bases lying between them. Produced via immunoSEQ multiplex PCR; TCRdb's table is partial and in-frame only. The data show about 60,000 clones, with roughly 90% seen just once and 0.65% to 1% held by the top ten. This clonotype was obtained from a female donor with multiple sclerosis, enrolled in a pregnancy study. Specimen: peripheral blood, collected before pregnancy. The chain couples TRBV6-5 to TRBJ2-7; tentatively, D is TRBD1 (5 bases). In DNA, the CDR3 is TGTGCCAGCAGTAGTACAGGCTCAAAGGCCTACGAGCAGTACTTC. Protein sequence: CASSSTGSKAYEQYF.